The next 30 T cell receptor beta chains were all read from a single sample in a study of T cell responses to AZD1222 COVID-19 vaccine. Assay: immunoSEQ multiplex PCR; the TCRdb copy retains only in-frame clones and omits some. The sample has tens of thousands of clones; just over 85% are singletons. Sequenced material: peripheral blood, taken on day 0 of AZD1222 vaccination. These receptors were taken from an adult in good health.

This rearrangement joins TRBV7-2 to TRBJ1-4; weak D call: TRBD1 (6 bases). Germline V gives CDR1 SGHTA, CDR2 FQGNSA. Trimming pared 3 bases from V and 5 bases from J, leaving 13 bases between. The CDR3 runs 15 residues. The CDR3 reads CASSLSGQPNEKLFF. The CDR3 region has the DNA TGTGCCAGCAGCTTGTCCGGACAGCCCAATGAAAAACTGTTTTTT.

The rearrangement links TRBV2 to TRBJ2-2; D is undetermined. The V and J ends lost 6 bases and 6 bases respectively, with 14 bases between them. Looked up from germline, CDR1 is SNHLY and CDR2 is FYNNEI. CDR3 length equals 14 residues. CDR3 loop: CASSGLFLAGELFF. The CDR3 nucleotides read TGTGCCAGCAGCGGCCTTTTTTTAGCCGGGGAGCTGTTTTTT.

The chain couples TRBV6-1 to TRBJ1-5; D unresolved. The germline V gene has CDR1 MNHNS and CDR2 SASEGT. The V gene lost 3 bases and the J gene lost 5 bases, with 5 bases spanning the gap. This CDR3 region has 12 residues. The chain's CDR3 is CASSDGYQPQHF. CDR3 coding DNA: TGTGCCAGCAGTGACGGCTATCAGCCCCAGCATTTT.

V is TRBV7-9 and J is TRBJ2-2; D is undetermined. With 3 bases removed from V and 1 base from J, the gap between germline ends came to 6 bases. Germline V gene data show CDR1 as SEHNR and CDR2 as FQNEAQ (reference sequence). The CDR3 extends over 14 amino acids. The CDR3, as DNA: TGTGCCAGCAGCTTCCTACAGAACACCGGGGAGCTGTTTTTT. It yields the protein CASSFLQNTGELFF.

The chain employs TRBV4-1 and TRBJ2-7, with D possibly matching TRBD2 (5 bases). CDR3 size: 14 residues. Trimming pared 1 base from V and 3 bases from J, leaving 10 bases between. CDR1 and CDR2 (germline): MGHRA, YSYEKL. The CDR3 bases are TGCGCCAGCAGCCAAGTAGGTGGGAGCTACGAGCAGTACTTC. Translation gives CASSQVGGSYEQYF.

This clone turned up a few times. V is TRBV18 and J is TRBJ2-1; D tentatively fits TRBD1 or TRBD2 (5 bases each). Germline V lookup: CDR1 KGHSH, CDR2 LQKENI. The CDR3 contains 13 residues. The V and J ends lost 0 bases and 7 bases respectively, with 7 bases between them. CDR3 sequence reads: CASSPPRGNEQFF. The CDR3 bases are TGTGCCAGCTCACCACCGAGGGGTAATGAGCAGTTCTTC.

The rearrangement uses TRBV6-5 and TRBJ1-6; D gene ambiguous. Trimming pared 6 bases from V and 7 bases from J, leaving 13 bases between. Germline CDR1 is MNHEY and CDR2 is SVGAGI. CDR3 length equals 14 residues. The CDR3, as DNA: TGTGCCAGCAGCGACGGACCTCTCAATTCACCCCTCCACTTT. This codes for CASSDGPLNSPLHF.

The gene calls are TRBV11-1 and TRBJ2-7; 11 nucleotides match TRBD2. Trimming cost V 6 bases and J 6 bases; bases outside gene matches: 13. From germline, CDR1 is SGHAT and CDR2 FQDESV (reference sequence). The CDR3 is 16 residues long. The CDR3 spells CASSSVGLAGYREQYF. CDR3 in DNA: TGTGCCAGCAGTTCTGTAGGACTAGCGGGTTACCGCGAGCAGTACTTC.

This rearrangement joins TRBV6-5 to TRBJ2-7; 12 positions agree with TRBD2. The CDR3 covers 14 residues. Germline V gene data show CDR1 as MNHEY and CDR2 as SVGAGI. V trimming: 8 bases; J trimming: 7 bases; junction bases outside the gene matches: 9. In DNA form, the CDR3 reads TGTGCCAGCGGAACTAGCGGGAGGTCCCGGGAGCAGTACTTC. It codes for CASGTSGRSREQYF.

The V call is TRBV2, the J call TRBJ1-4, with D maybe TRBD1 (6 bases). Trimming stripped 3 bases from V and 7 bases from J, with 15 bases between. Germline CDR1 is SNHLY and CDR2 is FYNNEI. The CDR3 extends over 15 amino acids. The CDR3 sequence: CASSDRGTGGEKLFF. CDR3 in DNA: TGTGCCAGCAGTGACAGGGGTACGGGAGGTGAAAAACTGTTTTTT.

The chain couples TRBV5-1 to TRBJ2-1, with 8 bases fitting TRBD1. The V gene's germline CDR1 is SGHRS and CDR2 YFSETQ. CDR3 length: 15 residues. Trimming cost V 4 bases and J 4 bases; bases outside gene matches: 7. This CDR3 is CASSARQGTYNEQFF. The CDR3 nucleotides read TGCGCCAGCAGCGCCCGACAGGGGACATACAATGAGCAGTTCTTC.

This chain connects TRBV3-1 (or the pseudogene TRBV3-2) to TRBJ2-7; TRBD1 is a possible D gene (5 bases). Germline V gene sequence: CDR1 LGHDT, CDR2 YNNKEL (reference sequence). This CDR3 contains 16 residues. The V end was cut by 1 base, the J end by 1 base, with 14 bases between. In DNA form, the CDR3 reads TGTGCCAGCAGCCAAGCATTTAGAAGGGGATCCTACGAGCAGTACTTC. It yields the protein CASSQAFRRGSYEQYF.

V and J are TRBV30 and TRBJ1-4; D is undetermined. V was clipped by 6 bases and J by 4 bases, with 12 bases between them. Germline loops: CDR1 GTSNPN, CDR2 SVGIG (reference sequence). CDR3 size: 13 residues. The CDR3 loop reads CACGAGFNEKLFF. The CDR3 DNA reads as TGTGCCTGTGGAGCAGGATTTAATGAAAAACTGTTTTTT.

This rearrangement joins TRBV7-8 to TRBJ1-1; D unresolved. Deletions cut 1 base from V and 4 bases from J, with 10 bases between. Germline V lookup: CDR1 SGHVS, CDR2 FQNEAQ. This CDR3 is 14 amino acids long. CDR3 protein: CASSLEGGITEAFF. The CDR3 bases are TGTGCCAGCAGCTTAGAGGGAGGGATCACTGAAGCTTTCTTT.

This chain joins TRBV20-1 and TRBJ2-3; no clear D gene. There are 10 residues in the CDR3. V was clipped by 5 bases and J by 6 bases, with 6 bases between them. CDR1 and CDR2 (germline): DFQATT, SNEGSKA (reference sequence). CDR3: CSAGWDTQYF. CDR3 nucleotide sequence: TGCAGTGCTGGATGGGATACGCAGTATTTT.

This chain uses TRBV2 with TRBJ2-5, with unresolved D. Looked up from germline, CDR1 is SNHLY and CDR2 is FYNNEI. Trimming pared 6 bases from V and 4 bases from J, leaving 9 bases between. This CDR3 is 12 amino acids long. The CDR3 nucleotides read TGTGCCAGCAGAGGGCTACGAGAGACCCAGTACTTC. Its protein is CASRGLRETQYF.

This sequence joins TRBV6-4 and TRBJ1-4; D unclear. The CDR3 spans 18 residues. Deletions cut 10 bases from V and 0 bases from J, with 24 bases between. Germline V lookup: CDR1 MRHNA, CDR2 SNTAGT. CDR3 DNA sequence: TGTGCCACCCTTTTTGTGGAGGGCCATATTGCAACTAATGAAAAACTGTTTTTT. This sequence encodes CATLFVEGHIATNEKLFF.

This chain links TRBV5-1 with TRBJ2-1, with 11 bases aligning to TRBD2. The J segment lost 2 bases and the V segment lost 0 bases, leaving 10 bases of the junction unmatched. This CDR3 has 19 residues. Germline V gives CDR1 SGHRS, CDR2 YFSETQ. The CDR3 reads CASSLVGISGGETYNEQFF. DNA of the CDR3: TGCGCCAGCAGCTTGGTGGGAATTAGCGGGGGGGAAACCTACAATGAGCAGTTCTTC.

This chain joins TRBV30 and TRBJ1-1; possible D gene TRBD1, 6 bases. The CDR3 totals 13 residues. The germline V gene has CDR1 GTSNPN and CDR2 SVGIG (reference sequence). Deletions cut 2 bases from V and 5 bases from J, with 12 bases between. The CDR3, as DNA: TGTGCCTGGAGTTGGAGGGGGAATACTGAAGCTTTCTTT. As protein: CAWSWRGNTEAFF.

The chain uses TRBV6-5 and TRBJ2-2; 7 bases map to TRBD1. V trimming: 8 bases; J trimming: 1 base; junction bases outside the gene matches: 7. The V gene's germline CDR1 is MNHEY and CDR2 SVGAGI. The CDR3 is 15 amino acids. CDR3 bases: TGTGCCAGCTCGGAAAGGGGGCAGAACACCGGGGAGCTGTTTTTT. This sequence encodes CASSERGQNTGELFF.

The J gene is TRBJ2-5, the V gene TRBV2; D call uncertain. The V end lost 7 bases, the J end lost 5 bases, and 8 bases lay between the germline ends. The CDR3 has 11 amino acids. The germline V gene encodes CDR1 SNHLY and CDR2 FYNNEI. CDR3 sequence reads: CASNSRETQYF. CDR3 DNA sequence: TGTGCCAGCAACTCCCGGGAGACCCAGTACTTC. The whole variable domain, filled in from reference TRBV2 and TRBJ2-5, reads EPEVTQTPSHQVTQMGQEVILRCVPISNHLYFYWYRQILGQKVEFLVSFYNNEISEKSEIFDDQFSVERPDGSNFTLKIRSTKLEDSAMYFCASNSRETQYFGPGTRLLVL.

The V call is TRBV6-2 or TRBV6-3, the J call TRBJ1-5; D call uncertain. CDR1 and CDR2 from the germline V gene are MNHEY and SVGEGT. This CDR3 comprises 17 residues. The V end was cut by 6 bases, the J end by 1 base, with 19 bases between. The CDR3 loop reads CASRPRGGEWSNQPQHF. The CDR3 region has the DNA TGTGCCAGCAGACCTCGGGGTGGGGAATGGAGCAATCAGCCCCAGCATTTT.

This chain connects TRBV7-9 to TRBJ1-5, with TRBD1 identical over 8 bases. CDR1 is SEHNR and CDR2 is FQNEAQ in the germline V gene (reference sequence). Losses at the gene ends were 5 bases for V and 5 bases for J; bases not matched to a gene: 5. The CDR3 totals 14 residues. CDR3 residues: CASSRGQEHQPQHF. The CDR3 region has the DNA TGTGCCAGCAGCCGGGGACAGGAGCATCAGCCCCAGCATTTT.

The chain has TRBV5-5 and TRBJ2-1, with 14 bases aligning to TRBD2. V was pared by 6 bases and J by 9 bases, with 11 bases of the junction left unmatched. This CDR3 has 16 residues. Germline V lookup: CDR1 SGHKS, CDR2 YYEKEE (reference sequence). CDR3 loop: CASNTGTSGSSGEQFF. The CDR3 region has the DNA TGTGCCAGCAACACCGGGACTAGCGGGAGCTCCGGTGAGCAGTTCTTC.

The chain has TRBV19 and TRBJ1-3, with TRBD1 as a possible D gene (6 bases). Germline CDR1 is LNHDA and CDR2 is SQIVND (reference sequence). Trimming removed 3 bases from V and 3 bases from J, with 12 bases in between. The CDR3 is 15 residues long. CDR3 coding DNA: TGTGCCAGTAGTATCCATGGGACAAGTGGAAACACCATATATTTT. Its translation: CASSIHGTSGNTIYF. Looking up the rest from reference TRBV19 and TRBJ1-3 gives the full variable domain: DGGITQSPKYLFRKEGQNVTLSCEQNLNHDAMYWYRQDPGQGLRLIYYSQIVNDFQKGDIAEGYSVSREKKESFPLTVTSAQKNPTAFYLCASSIHGTSGNTIYFGEGSWLTVV.

The chain employs TRBV3-1 (or the pseudogene TRBV3-2) and TRBJ2-5, with D possibly being TRBD2 (6 bases). This CDR3 has 19 residues. Germline V gene data show CDR1 as LGHDT and CDR2 as YNNKEL (reference sequence). With 4 bases removed from V and 2 bases from J, the gap between germline ends came to 26 bases. In DNA form, the CDR3 reads TGTGCCAGCAGCCCTCTGGATAGGCGGGGCGGAAAACGGCAAGAGACCCAGTACTTC. Its protein is CASSPLDRRGGKRQETQYF.

This clone was recorded only once. This chain connects TRBV15 to TRBJ1-1; no clear D. Germline assignment: CDR1 LNHNV and CDR2 YYDKDF (reference sequence). Trimming left V 4 bases short and J 7 bases short, with 10 bases between. The CDR3 extends over 12 amino acids. DNA for the CDR3: TGTGCCACCAGCATAACTCGGGGTGAAGCTTTCTTT. This codes for CATSITRGEAFF.

There are a few counts of this clone. The genes are TRBV19 and TRBJ1-2, with 9 positions matching TRBD1. Germline values: CDR1 LNHDA, CDR2 SQIVND (reference sequence). The J segment lost 2 bases and the V segment lost 10 bases, leaving 14 bases of the junction unmatched. The CDR3 is 16 residues long. Written as DNA, the CDR3 is TGTGCCACCAGCTTCCGGGACAGGGTGGCGAACTATGGCTACACCTTC. Translated, it gives CATSFRDRVANYGYTF.

The genes are TRBV5-1 and TRBJ2-5; 9 nucleotides agree with TRBD1. CDR3 length: 16 amino acids. Germline V gene data show CDR1 as SGHRS and CDR2 as YFSETQ. The V and J ends lost 1 base and 5 bases, in that order; junction bases with no gene match: 9. For the CDR3, the DNA is TGCGCCAGCAGCTTGACAACAGGGGGCGCTGGGGAGACCCAGTACTTC. This codes for CASSLTTGGAGETQYF.

In this sample, this clone turned up a few times. The CDR3 sequence: CASSERQGGTEAFF. DNA of the CDR3: TGCGCCAGCAGCGAGCGACAGGGGGGCACTGAAGCTTTCTTT. This rearrangement joins TRBV5-1 to TRBJ1-1; 9 positions agree with TRBD1. J was trimmed by 4 bases and V by 4 bases; bases with no gene match: 5. CDR1 is SGHRS and CDR2 is YFSETQ in the germline V gene. This CDR3 has 14 residues. The whole variable domain, remainder taken from reference TRBV5-1 and TRBJ1-1, is KAGVTQTPRYLIKTRGQQVTLSCSPISGHRSVSWYQQTPGQGLQFLFEYFSETQRNKGNFPGRFSGRQFSNSRSEMNVSTLELGDSALYLCASSERQGGTEAFFGQGTRLTVV.